A single sample is the source of the 11 T cell receptor beta chains below, sequenced in a study of blood T cell repertoires in COVID-19. The data were produced by immunoSEQ multiplex PCR, yet TCRdb's version contains in-frame clones alone and is incomplete. The sample consists of 250,000 or so clones, 80% to 90% of them appearing once. Sample: PBMCs or T cells enriched from blood (not recorded which). Source of these receptors: a man in his forties or fifties who had recovered from COVID-19.

V and J are TRBV7-2 and TRBJ2-1, with TRBD1 matching 9 bases. Per the germline V gene, CDR1 is SGHTA and CDR2 is FQGNSA. V was clipped by 6 bases and J by 6 bases; unmatched bases: 3. The CDR3 spans 13 residues. The CDR3 region is CASRGTGPNEQFF. CDR3 coding DNA: TGTGCCAGCAGGGGGACAGGGCCCAATGAGCAGTTCTTC.

The V call is TRBV4-2, the J call TRBJ1-2, with D tentatively TRBD1 (5 bases). There are 13 residues in the CDR3. Trimming pared 1 base from V and 11 bases from J, leaving 14 bases between. CDR1 is LGHNA, CDR2 YNFKEQ, per germline. Here the CDR3 reads CASSQVEAGGYTF. As DNA, the CDR3 is TGTGCCAGCAGCCAAGTCGAGGCTGGGGGGTACACCTTC.

The chain combines TRBV5-4 with TRBJ1-1, with D unclear. In germline, CDR1 is SGHNT, CDR2 YYREEE (reference sequence). V was cut by 5 bases and J by 1 base, with 12 bases left in between. There are 14 residues in the CDR3. CDR3: CASSSQLGNTEAFF. CDR3 DNA sequence: TGTGCCAGCAGTTCACAGCTCGGGAACACTGAAGCTTTCTTT.

This chain uses TRBV11-1 with TRBJ2-3, with a weak D call TRBD2 (5 bases). The CDR3 covers 12 residues. Germline assignment: CDR1 SGHAT and CDR2 FQDESV (reference sequence). V was pared by 5 bases and J by 6 bases, with 9 bases between. CDR3 nucleotide sequence: TGTGCCAGCAGCCCACGAGGGGATACGCAGTATTTT. This encodes CASSPRGDTQYF.

This clone was seen many times. The rearrangement joins TRBV7-2 to TRBJ1-2; D perhaps matches TRBD1 (6 bases). The CDR3 is 18 amino acids. Trimming left V 7 bases short and J 0 bases short, with 24 bases between. Germline V gene sequence: CDR1 SGHTA, CDR2 FQGNSA. The CDR3 DNA reads as TGTGCCAGCAACCTCTATTCAGACAGGCCGAAGTCTAACTATGGCTACACCTTC. It translates to CASNLYSDRPKSNYGYTF.

The genes are TRBV5-6 and TRBJ2-5; D possibly corresponds to TRBD1 (5 bases). CDR1 is SGHDT, CDR2 YYEEEE, per germline. The CDR3 is 16 amino acids. V shed 4 bases and J shed 0 bases, with 16 bases lying between them. CDR3 loop: CASSRLQDGYQETQYF. In nucleotides, the CDR3 is TGTGCCAGCAGCCGTTTACAGGATGGGTACCAAGAGACCCAGTACTTC.

The chain combines TRBV7-8 with TRBJ2-3; D not resolved. This CDR3 is 12 amino acids long. CDR1 is SGHVS, CDR2 FQNEAQ, per germline. Deletions cut 3 bases from V and 5 bases from J, with 6 bases between. CDR3 residues: CASSLSGDTQYF. CDR3 sequence (DNA): TGTGCCAGCAGCTTGTCGGGAGATACGCAGTATTTT.

CDR3 nucleotides: TGTGCCAGCAGCTTAGGCGCGGACAGGGGCGGGGATGGCTACACCTTC. Its translation: CASSLGADRGGDGYTF. This rearrangement joins TRBV7-2 to TRBJ1-2, with 9 bases aligning to TRBD1. CDR1 is SGHTA and CDR2 is FQGNSA in the germline V gene. V trimming: 1 base; J trimming: 6 bases; junction bases outside the gene matches: 9. The CDR3 covers 16 residues.

The chain uses TRBV6-5 and TRBJ1-3; unclear D gene. This CDR3 region has 12 residues. Germline V CDR1 and CDR2: MNHEY, SVGAGI. V lost 8 bases and J 0 bases, leaving 5 bases between the germline ends. This chain's CDR3 is CASHSSGNTIYF. As DNA, the CDR3 is TGTGCCAGCCATAGCTCTGGAAACACCATATATTTT.

The chain uses TRBV7-3 and TRBJ2-5; no definite D call. The CDR3 contains 15 residues. V dropped 5 bases and J dropped 0 bases, with 13 bases sitting between them. From germline, CDR1 is SGHTA and CDR2 FQGTGA. The CDR3 DNA sequence: TGTGCCAGCAGCCCGAGCGATTGGTACCAAGAGACCCAGTACTTC. Translating it yields CASSPSDWYQETQYF.

This clone was seen a handful of times. The gene calls are TRBV11-2 and TRBJ1-4, with 10 bases matching TRBD1. V lost 0 bases to trimming and J lost 7 bases; unmatched junction nucleotides: 8. The CDR3 sequence is 17 residues long. Germline CDR1 is SGHAT and CDR2 is FQNNGV. CDR3 sequence reads: CASSLEGRQGATEKLFF. The CDR3 DNA is TGTGCCAGCAGCTTAGAAGGAAGACAGGGGGCGACTGAAAAACTGTTTTTT. The full variable domain, its missing parts supplied by reference TRBV11-2 and TRBJ1-4, is EAGVAQSPRYKIIEKRQSVAFWCNPISGHATLYWYQQILGQGPKLLIQFQNNGVVDDSQLPKDRFSAERLKGVDSTLKIQPAKLEDSAVYLCASSLEGRQGATEKLFFGSGTQLSVL.